This T cell receptor beta chain originates from a study of shared clonotypes between healthy human individuals. Several immunoSEQ 96-well plates shared each subset's DNA, each plate a replicate. Method: immunoSEQ multiplex PCR; TCRdb's copy keeps in-frame clones and lacks some. This sample yields about 1 million clones, of which roughly 80% are seen a single time; 1.4% to 1.5% belongs to the top ten. Study conclusions and caveats: Four donors shared approximately 5% of their naive CD4 clonotypes.

As for this clone: Its specificity is unknown.

Within Nashville, Tennessee resided all donors, each a Caucasian adult. The sequence was obtained from a man younger than 30 in good health. Input material: memory CD4+ T cells sorted from blood. Subset: CD45RA-negative fraction.

CDR3 sequence reads: CASSLSGQGRGNSPLHF. CDR3 DNA sequence: TGCGCCAGCAGCTTGTCGGGACAGGGGAGGGGAAATTCACCCCTCCACTTT. The chain links TRBV5-1 to TRBJ1-6; 10 nucleotides line up with TRBD1. The CDR3 runs 17 residues. Germline V gives CDR1 SGHRS, CDR2 YFSETQ. V was pared by 1 base and J by 7 bases, with 8 bases of the junction left unmatched.